The source of this T cell receptor beta chain is a study of OX40 agonist ivuxolimab in advanced cancers. V shed 4 bases, J shed 4 bases, and the junction held 9 bases outside the gene matches. This CDR3 is 17 amino acids long. The germline V gene has CDR1 ENHRY and CDR2 SYGVKD. Sequencing used immunoSEQ multiplex PCR; TCRdb keeps in-frame clones, though not all of them. The data contain 75,000 to 80,000 clones, 90% to 95% of them singletons. This clone was detected once. Additional DNA sequences in this sample encode the identical CDR3. This receptor was taken from an adult with an advanced solid tumor such as melanoma, head and neck, liver or kidney cancer. The V gene is TRBV10-3, the J gene TRBJ2-1; 11 bases map to TRBD2. Specimen: CD4+ or CD8+ T cells sorted from blood, collected in a trial of the OX40 agonist ivuxolimab. The CDR3 reads CAISGESTSGIYNEQFF. CDR3 DNA: TGTGCCATCAGTGGTGAGTCGACTAGCGGGATATACAATGAGCAGTTCTTC.